This is a list of T cell receptor beta chains from one sample in a study of HIV-infected children after antiretroviral therapy interruption. TCRdb reanalysed the 3' RACE reads using MiXCR and keeps one entry per CDR3 protein. The profile shows 70,000 to 90,000 distinct CDR3 sequences, about 7.2% of them singletons. Sequenced here: CD45RA+ CD4+ T cells from PBMCs, pooled from several time points, sampled from a donor given antiretroviral therapy, either interrupted or continuous. Every receptor here comes from a pool of human donors with HIV. Both conserved end residues are part of each CDR3. Each record gives: J gene, V gene, D gene, clone size, CDR3 protein, CDR3 DNA. D genes are given only for firm matches. Only part of the rows carry a size: once, few, many, or a class if the clone is expanded.

j_gene: TRBJ2-1
v_gene: TRBV7-2
d_gene: .
abundance: many
CDR3aa: CASSVSGLKQFF
CDR3nt: TGTGCCAGCAGCGTAAGCGGGTTGAAGCAGTTCTTC

j_gene: TRBJ2-1
v_gene: TRBV7-3
d_gene: .
abundance: many
CDR3aa: CASSRRLGMDEQFF
CDR3nt: TGTGCCAGCAGCCGGAGACTGGGGATGGATGAGCAGTTCTTC

j_gene: TRBJ1-4
v_gene: TRBV20-1
d_gene: TRBD1
abundance: few
CDR3aa: CSASPGQGAQNEKLFF
CDR3nt: TGCAGTGCATCTCCGGGACAGGGGGCGCAAAATGAAAAACTGTTTTTT

j_gene: TRBJ1-5
v_gene: TRBV7-3
d_gene: .
abundance: many
CDR3aa: CASSTRVGQPQHF
CDR3nt: TGTGCCAGCAGTACCAGGGTCGGTCAGCCCCAGCATTTT

j_gene: TRBJ1-1
v_gene: TRBV9
d_gene: .
abundance: few
CDR3aa: CASSVPKDGMNTEAFF
CDR3nt: TGTGCCAGCAGCGTACCGAAAGACGGGATGAACACTGAAGCTTTCTTT

j_gene: TRBJ1-2
v_gene: TRBV20-1
d_gene: .
abundance: many
CDR3aa: CSASDSTRGVYGYTF
CDR3nt: TGCAGTGCTAGTGACTCTACTCGGGGGGTCTATGGCTACACCTTC

j_gene: TRBJ2-5
v_gene: TRBV5-1
d_gene: TRBD1
abundance: many
CDR3aa: CASSLGDRVGQETQYF
CDR3nt: TGCGCCAGCAGCTTGGGAGACAGGGTGGGACAAGAGACCCAGTACTTC

j_gene: TRBJ1-1
v_gene: TRBV10-3
d_gene: .
abundance: once
CDR3aa: CAIRFNPNTEAFF
CDR3nt: TGTGCCATCCGTTTCAACCCGAACACTGAAGCTTTCTTT

j_gene: TRBJ2-7
v_gene: TRBV6-5
d_gene: TRBD1
abundance: many
CDR3aa: CASSSTFGTGAYEQYF
CDR3nt: TGTGCCAGCAGTTCCACGTTCGGGACAGGGGCCTACGAGCAGTACTTC

j_gene: TRBJ1-2
v_gene: TRBV19
d_gene: .
abundance: many
CDR3aa: CASSIHRAGYGYTF
CDR3nt: TGTGCCAGTAGTATCCACAGGGCGGGCTATGGCTACACCTTC

j_gene: TRBJ1-3
v_gene: TRBV7-2
d_gene: .
abundance: many
CDR3aa: CASSSETLSDLGNTIYF
CDR3nt: TGTGCCAGCAGCTCTGAAACCTTATCGGACCTAGGAAACACCATATATTTT

j_gene: TRBJ1-1
v_gene: TRBV12-3/TRBV12-4
d_gene: .
abundance: many
CDR3aa: CASSSALRDTEAFF
CDR3nt: TGTGCCAGCAGTTCCGCGCTCAGGGACACTGAAGCTTTCTTT

j_gene: TRBJ1-6
v_gene: TRBV6-2/TRBV6-3
d_gene: TRBD1
abundance: .
CDR3aa: CASRSPGQLRYNSPLHF
CDR3nt: TGTGCCAGCAGATCCCCGGGACAGCTACGCTATAATTCACCCCTCCACTTT

j_gene: TRBJ2-5
v_gene: TRBV20-1
d_gene: .
abundance: many
CDR3aa: CSAMPRRETQYF
CDR3nt: TGCAGTGCTATGCCCAGGAGAGAGACCCAGTACTTC

j_gene: TRBJ2-7
v_gene: TRBV20-1
d_gene: .
abundance: many
CDR3aa: CSARDPGSVTYEQYF
CDR3nt: TGCAGTGCTAGAGATCCTGGGTCTGTCACCTACGAGCAGTACTTC

j_gene: TRBJ1-2
v_gene: TRBV7-8
d_gene: .
abundance: many
CDR3aa: CASSPTPLRQAHYGYTF
CDR3nt: TGTGCCAGCAGCCCTACCCCCCTACGGCAAGCGCACTATGGCTACACCTTC

j_gene: TRBJ1-1
v_gene: TRBV12-3/TRBV12-4
d_gene: .
abundance: many
CDR3aa: CASGNTEAFF
CDR3nt: TGTGCCAGCGGGAACACTGAAGCTTTCTTT

j_gene: TRBJ1-1
v_gene: TRBV20-1
d_gene: .
abundance: few
CDR3aa: CSAREPITLNTEAFF
CDR3nt: TGCAGTGCTAGAGAACCCATTACCCTGAACACTGAAGCTTTCTTT

j_gene: TRBJ1-2
v_gene: TRBV2
d_gene: TRBD1
abundance: many
CDR3aa: CASSDTQGWYGYTF
CDR3nt: TGTGCCAGCAGTGACACACAGGGGTGGTATGGCTACACCTTC

j_gene: TRBJ2-7
v_gene: TRBV7-9
d_gene: TRBD1
abundance: few
CDR3aa: CASSLTGGAGEQYF
CDR3nt: TGTGCCAGCAGCCTCACAGGGGGCGCGGGTGAGCAGTACTTC

j_gene: TRBJ2-3
v_gene: TRBV10-3
d_gene: .
abundance: .
CDR3aa: CAIGVEGDTQYF
CDR3nt: TGTGCCATCGGTGTGGAGGGAGATACGCAGTATTTT

j_gene: TRBJ1-1
v_gene: TRBV29-1
d_gene: .
abundance: many
CDR3aa: CSVEEGTEAFF
CDR3nt: TGCAGCGTTGAGGAGGGGACTGAAGCTTTCTTT

j_gene: TRBJ2-1
v_gene: TRBV29-1
d_gene: .
abundance: many
CDR3aa: CSFRRGALNNEQFF
CDR3nt: TGCAGCTTCCGTCGGGGGGCCCTTAACAATGAGCAGTTCTTC

j_gene: TRBJ2-2
v_gene: TRBV7-3
d_gene: TRBD2
abundance: .
CDR3aa: CASSLKLPGLAGAKGTGELFF
CDR3nt: TGTGCCAGCAGCTTAAAACTGCCGGGACTAGCGGGGGCCAAGGGCACCGGGGAGCTGTTTTTT

j_gene: TRBJ2-4
v_gene: TRBV27
d_gene: .
abundance: .
CDR3aa: CASSPRGETKNIQYF
CDR3nt: TGTGCCAGCAGCCCCAGGGGCGAGACCAAAAACATTCAGTACTTC

j_gene: TRBJ1-5
v_gene: TRBV5-8
d_gene: .
abundance: .
CDR3aa: CASSFRRWTTQPQHF
CDR3nt: TGCGCCAGCAGCTTTCGCCGTTGGACCACACAGCCCCAGCATTTT

j_gene: TRBJ2-3
v_gene: TRBV12-3/TRBV12-4
d_gene: TRBD2
abundance: many
CDR3aa: CASRASTSGQTRISTDTQYF
CDR3nt: TGTGCCAGCAGGGCATCGACTAGCGGGCAAACTCGGATTAGCACAGATACGCAGTATTTT

j_gene: TRBJ2-5
v_gene: TRBV6-1
d_gene: .
abundance: many
CDR3aa: CASSILVRETQYF
CDR3nt: TGTGCCAGCAGTATCCTGGTTCGGGAGACCCAGTACTTC

j_gene: TRBJ1-1
v_gene: TRBV6-5
d_gene: TRBD1
abundance: few
CDR3aa: CASSYLLGTGLNTEAFF
CDR3nt: TGTGCCAGCAGTTATCTGTTAGGGACAGGGCTGAACACTGAAGCTTTCTTT

j_gene: TRBJ2-3
v_gene: TRBV2
d_gene: .
abundance: few
CDR3aa: CASIPTDSTDTQYF
CDR3nt: TGTGCCAGCATTCCCACAGACAGCACAGATACGCAGTATTTT

j_gene: TRBJ1-1
v_gene: TRBV12-3/TRBV12-4
d_gene: TRBD1
abundance: many
CDR3aa: CASSSLSGQGATEAFF
CDR3nt: TGTGCCAGCAGTTCCCTAAGCGGACAGGGGGCCACTGAAGCTTTCTTT

j_gene: TRBJ2-2
v_gene: TRBV18
d_gene: .
abundance: many
CDR3aa: CASSPPSRDTGELFF
CDR3nt: TGTGCCAGCTCACCACCCTCTAGGGACACCGGGGAGCTGTTTTTT

j_gene: TRBJ2-1
v_gene: TRBV20-1
d_gene: .
abundance: many
CDR3aa: CSATDLKNEQFF
CDR3nt: TGCAGTGCTACCGACCTTAAAAATGAGCAGTTCTTC

j_gene: TRBJ1-1
v_gene: TRBV27
d_gene: .
abundance: .
CDR3aa: CASRPLRVQQAFF
CDR3nt: TGTGCCAGCAGACCCTTACGAGTTCAGCAAGCTTTCTTT

j_gene: TRBJ2-7
v_gene: TRBV29-1
d_gene: .
abundance: many
CDR3aa: CSVGPVYEQYF
CDR3nt: TGCAGCGTTGGACCAGTCTACGAGCAGTACTTC

j_gene: TRBJ1-1
v_gene: TRBV20-1
d_gene: .
abundance: many
CDR3aa: CSARGQLNTEAFF
CDR3nt: TGCAGTGCTAGAGGACAGTTGAACACTGAAGCTTTCTTT

j_gene: TRBJ2-7
v_gene: TRBV5-1
d_gene: .
abundance: few
CDR3aa: CASSLGSAPGSYEQYF
CDR3nt: TGCGCCAGCAGCTTGGGATCGGCTCCTGGGTCCTACGAGCAGTACTTC

j_gene: TRBJ2-1
v_gene: TRBV11-2
d_gene: TRBD2
abundance: .
CDR3aa: CASSLDQGGGANEQFF
CDR3nt: TGTGCCAGCAGCTTAGATCAGGGCGGGGGGGCTAATGAGCAGTTCTTC

j_gene: TRBJ2-4
v_gene: TRBV10-3
d_gene: .
abundance: few
CDR3aa: CAIRSEARNIQYF
CDR3nt: TGTGCCATCAGGAGCGAGGCGCGAAACATTCAGTACTTC

j_gene: TRBJ2-3
v_gene: TRBV7-2
d_gene: .
abundance: many
CDR3aa: CASSLQRQISGDTQYF
CDR3nt: TGTGCCAGCAGCCTCCAACGCCAAATAAGCGGAGATACGCAGTATTTT

j_gene: TRBJ2-2
v_gene: TRBV18
d_gene: .
abundance: .
CDR3aa: CASSPQPYANTGELFF
CDR3nt: TGTGCCAGCTCACCACAGCCCTACGCGAACACCGGGGAGCTGTTTTTT

j_gene: TRBJ1-1
v_gene: TRBV19
d_gene: .
abundance: few
CDR3aa: CASSFGANTEAFF
CDR3nt: TGTGCCAGTAGTTTCGGGGCGAACACTGAAGCTTTCTTT

j_gene: TRBJ2-7
v_gene: TRBV10-3
d_gene: TRBD2
abundance: .
CDR3aa: CAISESPSGGSYEQYF
CDR3nt: TGTGCCATCAGTGAGTCACCCAGCGGGGGCTCCTACGAGCAGTACTTC

j_gene: TRBJ2-7
v_gene: TRBV5-1
d_gene: .
abundance: many
CDR3aa: CASSWAEIPYEQYF
CDR3nt: TGCGCCAGCAGCTGGGCAGAGATCCCCTACGAGCAGTACTTC

j_gene: TRBJ2-7
v_gene: TRBV7-9
d_gene: .
abundance: .
CDR3aa: CASSLKGAYEQYF
CDR3nt: TGTGCCAGCAGCTTAAAGGGGGCCTACGAGCAGTACTTC

j_gene: TRBJ2-1
v_gene: TRBV14
d_gene: TRBD1
abundance: many
CDR3aa: CASSQFGTGTNEQFF
CDR3nt: TGTGCCAGCAGCCAATTCGGGACAGGGACCAATGAGCAGTTCTTC

j_gene: TRBJ2-7
v_gene: TRBV15
d_gene: .
abundance: many
CDR3aa: CATSSDLRGRRTYEQYF
CDR3nt: TGTGCCACCAGCAGTGACCTCCGGGGGAGGAGGACCTACGAGCAGTACTTC

j_gene: TRBJ2-5
v_gene: TRBV18
d_gene: TRBD1
abundance: many
CDR3aa: CASSENRGQETQYF
CDR3nt: TGTGCCAGCTCGGAAAACAGGGGACAGGAGACCCAGTACTTC

j_gene: TRBJ1-4
v_gene: TRBV9
d_gene: .
abundance: many
CDR3aa: CASSPGRTYEKLFF
CDR3nt: TGTGCCAGCAGCCCGGGGAGGACTTATGAAAAACTGTTTTTT

j_gene: TRBJ1-1
v_gene: TRBV7-2
d_gene: TRBD1
abundance: many
CDR3aa: CASSSDRSTEAFF
CDR3nt: TGTGCCAGCAGCTCGGACAGGTCGACTGAAGCTTTCTTT

j_gene: TRBJ2-2
v_gene: TRBV7-2
d_gene: .
abundance: many
CDR3aa: CASSRPKLRNTGELFF
CDR3nt: TGTGCCAGCAGCCGACCTAAACTCAGGAACACCGGGGAGCTGTTTTTT

j_gene: TRBJ1-3
v_gene: TRBV7-9
d_gene: .
abundance: many
CDR3aa: CASSKDSGNTIYF
CDR3nt: TGTGCCAGCAGCAAGGACTCTGGAAACACCATATATTTT

j_gene: TRBJ2-1
v_gene: TRBV7-2
d_gene: .
abundance: many
CDR3aa: CASAGTNEQFF
CDR3nt: TGTGCCAGCGCCGGCACAAATGAGCAGTTCTTC

j_gene: TRBJ2-1
v_gene: TRBV12-3/TRBV12-4
d_gene: .
abundance: .
CDR3aa: CASSSLTTSRGGANEQFF
CDR3nt: TGTGCCAGCAGTTCCCTTACTACGAGTAGGGGTGGTGCGAATGAGCAGTTCTTC

j_gene: TRBJ2-7
v_gene: TRBV12-3/TRBV12-4
d_gene: .
abundance: .
CDR3aa: CASSSDLIDSLAYEQYF
CDR3nt: TGTGCCAGCAGTTCCGACCTAATCGACAGTCTGGCCTACGAGCAGTACTTC

j_gene: TRBJ2-6
v_gene: TRBV5-1
d_gene: .
abundance: many
CDR3aa: CASSPSGANVLTF
CDR3nt: TGCGCCAGCAGCCCGTCTGGGGCCAACGTCCTGACTTTC

j_gene: TRBJ2-3
v_gene: TRBV19
d_gene: .
abundance: .
CDR3aa: CASSTNRETDTQYF
CDR3nt: TGTGCCAGTAGTACTAACAGGGAGACAGATACGCAGTATTTT